The clone carrying this T cell receptor (beta chain) was counted ten times or more. The antigen remains unidentified. Researchers prepared the TCRbeta library using unique molecular identifiers, the study reports. One entry per CDR3 protein, called by TCRdb with MiXCR from the PCR reads. The repertoire has 330,000 or so distinct CDR3 sequences, over 9.5% of them found once; the top ten carry less than 9%. This specimen belongs to a study of T-cell reconstitution after alpha-beta-depleted transplantation in children. Points from the study as a whole: Newly made T cells mostly supplied T-cell counts and diversity one year after transplant. Reportedly, roughly two months post-transplant, alpha-beta T cells arose from several hundred expanded graft clones.

Germline loops: CDR1 SGHAT, CDR2 FQNNGV. The V gene lost 0 bases and the J gene lost 1 base, with 9 bases spanning the gap. The CDR3 sequence is 15 residues long. The TCR originated in a boy in the first two years of life with acute myeloid leukemia, due to receive a stem cell transplant. The chain is built from TRBV11-2 and TRBJ1-2, with D unresolved. The specimen was PBMCs, collected before TCRalphabeta/CD19-depleted stem cell transplant. CDR3 nucleotide sequence: TGTGCCAGCAGCTTAGAAATCGCAGTTAACTATGGCTACACCTTC. Amino acid sequence: CASSLEIAVNYGYTF. The variable domain in full, with the rest retrieved from reference TRBV11-2 and TRBJ1-2, is EAGVAQSPRYKIIEKRQSVAFWCNPISGHATLYWYQQILGQGPKLLIQFQNNGVVDDSQLPKDRFSAERLKGVDSTLKIQPAKLEDSAVYLCASSLEIAVNYGYTFGSGTRLTVV.